Sequencing of this T cell receptor (beta chain) was carried out in a study of cytomegalovirus exposure and HLA in healthy donors. The study's findings and limits: A later analysis reportedly identified an Asian-associated ancestry cluster as carrying fewer N-insertions than the roughly 670-donor mean. TCR beta V- and J-gene trimming was later associated with a missense DCLRE1C variant. For most TCR beta V segments, an earlier analysis put the productive rate at about 87% or about 30% of the time. There were 160 or so TCR beta chains listed as cytomegalovirus-associated.

Looked up from germline, CDR1 is SGHTS and CDR2 is YDEGEE. V dropped 5 bases and J dropped 0 bases, with 12 bases sitting between them. The CDR3 length is 16 residues. The PCR had 60 Vbeta and 13 Jbeta primers. Sequenced by immunoSEQ multiplex PCR; TCRdb stores in-frame clones only, minus some. The sample lists some 150,000 clones, 80% occurring once. As regards this clone: What it binds is not known.

Sequenced input: PBMCs. V usage is TRBV5-8 and J usage is TRBJ1-6; no clear D. The TCR sequence derives from a male donor in good health and CMV-seronegative. CDR3 in amino acids: CASRLAGSSYNSPLHF. CDR3 coding DNA: TGTGCCAGCAGACTCGCGGGCAGCTCCTATAATTCACCCCTCCACTTT.